A selection of T cell receptor beta chains follows, all from one sample in a study of neoadjuvant anti-PD-1 for oral cavity cancer. TCRdb's table, derived via immunoSEQ multiplex PCR, lists solely in-frame clones and lacks some. The sample holds about 39,000 clones, 65% to 85% seen once. Here the sequenced sample was PBMCs, taken after nivolumab (anti-PD-1) treatment. The receptors were sampled from a person aged 35-79 years with oral cavity squamous cell carcinoma. The CDR3 runs from the conserved cysteine through the conserved F or W. The order of the fields is D gene, V gene, J gene, clone size, CDR3 protein, CDR3 DNA. The D gene is left open where the match is weak. Clone size is stated in some rows and not others, as once, few, many or a class when expanded.

D: .
V: TRBV28
J: TRBJ1-1
size: few
CDR3: CASSFRGFDANTEAFF
DNA: TGTGCCAGCAGTTTTCGGGGTTTTGACGCGAACACTGAAGCTTTCTTT

D: .
V: TRBV15
J: TRBJ2-5
size: few
CDR3: CATSRADKTQYF
DNA: TGTGCCACCAGCAGAGCCGACAAGACCCAGTACTTC

D: TRBD2
V: TRBV7-6
J: TRBJ2-1
size: .
CDR3: CASSPTTSGGLGVMQFF
DNA: TGTGCCAGCAGCCCGACCACTAGCGGGGGGCTTGGCGTTATGCAGTTCTTC

D: TRBD2
V: TRBV6-1
J: TRBJ2-7
size: .
CDR3: CASSASSGMPYEQYF
DNA: TGTGCCAGCAGCGCGTCAAGCGGGATGCCCTACGAGCAGTACTTC

D: TRBD1
V: TRBV19
J: TRBJ1-2
size: .
CDR3: CAGSPSGTDYGYTF
DNA: TGTGCCGGAAGCCCTAGCGGGACAGACTATGGCTACACCTTC

D: .
V: TRBV5-6
J: TRBJ2-6
size: few
CDR3: CASSPFRGGGANVLTF
DNA: TGTGCCAGCAGCCCCTTCAGGGGTGGTGGGGCCAACGTCCTGACTTTC

D: .
V: TRBV19
J: TRBJ2-2
size: .
CDR3: CASSGPATGELFF
DNA: TGTGCCAGTTCGGGACCGGCTACCGGGGAGCTGTTTTTT

D: TRBD1
V: TRBV7-9
J: TRBJ1-6
size: .
CDR3: CASSPRTGENSPLHF
DNA: TGTGCCAGCAGCCCGAGGACAGGAGAGAATTCACCCCTCCACTTT

D: .
V: TRBV27
J: TRBJ1-1
size: .
CDR3: CASSLNRGYTEAFF
DNA: TGTGCCAGCAGTTTAAATCGCGGGTACACTGAAGCTTTCTTT

D: .
V: TRBV21-1
J: TRBJ1-5
size: .
CDR3: CASGPSRAGFNQPQHF
DNA: TGTGCCAGCGGCCCCTCGAGGGCAGGGTTCAATCAGCCCCAGCATTTT

D: .
V: TRBV2
J: TRBJ2-3
size: .
CDR3: CASSEADTQYF
DNA: TGTGCCAGCAGTGAAGCAGATACGCAGTATTTT

D: TRBD1
V: TRBV7-8
J: TRBJ2-1
size: .
CDR3: CASSPQGVLNNEQFF
DNA: TGTGCCAGCAGCCCCCAGGGGGTTTTAAACAATGAGCAGTTCTTC

D: .
V: TRBV19
J: TRBJ1-5
size: few
CDR3: CASIEGNSNQPQHF
DNA: TGTGCCAGTATCGAGGGAAATAGCAATCAGCCCCAGCATTTT

D: .
V: TRBV27
J: TRBJ2-1
size: few
CDR3: CASSSGTYSYNEQFF
DNA: TGTGCCAGCAGTTCCGGGACATATTCCTACAATGAGCAGTTCTTC

D: TRBD1
V: TRBV5-1
J: TRBJ1-5
size: medium-sized
CDR3: CASSLTGDNQPQHF
DNA: TGCGCCAGCAGCTTGACAGGGGACAATCAGCCCCAGCATTTT

D: .
V: TRBV7-6
J: TRBJ1-1
size: once
CDR3: CASSSGQRSEAFF
DNA: TGTGCCAGCAGCTCCGGACAACGTTCGGAAGCTTTCTTT

D: .
V: TRBV9
J: TRBJ1-1
size: .
CDR3: CASSVDGGKAFF
DNA: TGTGCCAGCAGCGTAGATGGAGGGAAAGCTTTCTTT

D: TRBD1
V: TRBV4-1
J: TRBJ1-2
size: .
CDR3: CASSQQETGGLGYTF
DNA: TGCGCCAGCAGCCAACAGGAAACAGGGGGGCTTGGCTACACCTTC

D: .
V: TRBV19
J: TRBJ1-5
size: .
CDR3: CASSIEDSGQPQHF
DNA: TGTGCCAGTAGTATAGAAGACAGTGGGCAGCCCCAGCATTTT

D: .
V: TRBV11-2
J: TRBJ2-3
size: .
CDR3: CASSLTDTQYF
DNA: TGTGCCAGCAGCTTAACAGATACGCAGTATTTT

D: .
V: TRBV5-5
J: TRBJ2-7
size: .
CDR3: CASSKSSGTTSSYEQYF
DNA: TGTGCCAGCAGCAAATCATCCGGGACCACTAGCTCCTACGAGCAGTACTTC

D: TRBD1
V: TRBV27
J: TRBJ1-1
size: medium-sized
CDR3: CASSFLGQGVGTEAFF
DNA: TGTGCCAGCAGTTTCCTTGGACAGGGGGTTGGTACTGAAGCTTTCTTT

D: TRBD1
V: TRBV7-9
J: TRBJ2-1
size: .
CDR3: CASSLPDRVYNEQFF
DNA: TGTGCCAGCAGCCTTCCGGACAGGGTTTACAATGAGCAGTTCTTC

D: TRBD1
V: TRBV10-3
J: TRBJ1-5
size: .
CDR3: CAIGDRSQPQHF
DNA: TGTGCCATCGGGGACAGGTCTCAGCCCCAGCATTTT

D: .
V: TRBV4-2
J: TRBJ1-2
size: .
CDR3: CASSQDLQGLRPQGGYTF
DNA: TGTGCCAGCAGCCAAGATCTACAGGGCCTTAGACCTCAAGGGGGCTACACCTTC

D: .
V: TRBV28
J: TRBJ2-7
size: .
CDR3: CASSSAGVPAYEQYF
DNA: TGTGCCAGCAGTTCAGCAGGGGTCCCCGCCTACGAGCAGTACTTC

D: .
V: TRBV5-1
J: TRBJ1-1
size: .
CDR3: CASSFRRENEAFF
DNA: TGCGCCAGCAGCTTCCGGCGGGAGAATGAAGCTTTCTTT

D: TRBD1
V: TRBV5-6
J: TRBJ1-2
size: once
CDR3: CASRRDRVPYGYTF
DNA: TGTGCCAGCAGACGGGACAGGGTCCCCTATGGCTACACCTTC

D: TRBD2
V: TRBV4-1
J: TRBJ2-7
size: .
CDR3: CASSQGLARVYEQYF
DNA: TGCGCCAGCAGCCAAGGACTAGCTAGGGTCTACGAGCAGTACTTC

D: .
V: TRBV10-3
J: TRBJ2-4
size: .
CDR3: CAISQKNIQYF
DNA: TGTGCCATCAGTCAAAAAAACATTCAGTACTTC

D: .
V: TRBV6-1
J: TRBJ1-2
size: .
CDR3: CATYRGARNYGYTF
DNA: TGTGCCACCTACCGGGGTGCTCGTAACTATGGCTACACCTTC

D: .
V: TRBV7-2
J: TRBJ2-3
size: .
CDR3: CASSSGLSLTDTQYF
DNA: TGTGCCAGCAGCTCCGGACTCAGCCTCACAGATACGCAGTATTTT

D: TRBD2
V: TRBV7-8
J: TRBJ2-1
size: .
CDR3: CASSTAPGLAGGPYEQFF
DNA: TGTGCCAGCAGCACCGCGCCGGGACTAGCGGGAGGGCCGTATGAGCAGTTCTTC

D: TRBD1
V: TRBV2
J: TRBJ1-5
size: .
CDR3: CASSGTGVQPQHF
DNA: TGTGCCAGCAGTGGGACAGGGGTTCAGCCCCAGCATTTT

D: .
V: TRBV6-4
J: TRBJ1-2
size: .
CDR3: CASSPRFGEGYTF
DNA: TGTGCCAGCAGCCCCCGGTTCGGGGAGGGCTACACCTTC

D: TRBD1
V: TRBV6-1
J: TRBJ2-1
size: .
CDR3: CASSETGGSYNEQFF
DNA: TGTGCCAGCAGTGAAACAGGGGGGTCCTACAATGAGCAGTTCTTC

D: .
V: TRBV27
J: TRBJ1-6
size: .
CDR3: CASSPRGSSYNSPLHF
DNA: TGTGCCAGCAGTCCTAGGGGGAGCTCCTATAATTCACCCCTCCACTTT

D: .
V: TRBV27
J: TRBJ1-1
size: few
CDR3: CASSLIEGVSFTEAFF
DNA: TGTGCCAGCAGTTTAATTGAGGGGGTGTCATTCACTGAAGCTTTCTTT

D: .
V: TRBV7-9
J: TRBJ1-1
size: .
CDR3: CASSLQGRNTEAFF
DNA: TGTGCCAGCAGCTTACAGGGGAGGAACACTGAAGCTTTCTTT